A selection of T cell receptor beta chains follows, all from one sample in a study of cytomegalovirus exposure and HLA in healthy donors. Method: immunoSEQ multiplex PCR; TCRdb's copy keeps in-frame clones and lacks some. The data show 99,000 or so clones, with 10% seen just once and approximately 6% held by the top ten. Specimen: PBMCs. The receptors originated from a man in his forties in good health and CMV-seropositive. The CDR3 runs from the conserved cysteine through the conserved F or W. The order of the fields is V gene, clone size, D gene, J gene, CDR3 protein, CDR3 DNA. A D gene is named only where the DNA matches it firmly. The size field is filled for only some rows; it gives once, few, many or a size class.

TRBV15,many,TRBD1,TRBJ2-4,CATSGRGGPENIQYF,TGTGCCACCAGCGGGCGAGGGGGCCCGGAAAACATTCAGTACTTC
TRBV9,-,TRBD1,TRBJ2-7,CASSARDRVYEQYF,TGTGCCAGCAGCGCCCGGGACAGGGTCTACGAGCAGTACTTC
TRBV25-1,few,TRBD1,TRBJ2-1,CASSDWDRVTYNEQFF,TGTGCCAGCAGTGATTGGGACAGGGTTACCTACAATGAGCAGTTCTTC
TRBV18,few,-,TRBJ2-7,CASSPPGLPYEQYF,TGTGCCAGCTCACCACCGGGGCTCCCCTACGAGCAGTACTTC
TRBV5-4,-,TRBD1,TRBJ1-2,CASSLGTSRDRGNYGYTF,TGTGCCAGCAGCTTGGGGACCTCGCGGGACAGGGGTAACTATGGCTACACCTTC
TRBV6-1,few,-,TRBJ1-1,CASSEASWGVNTEAFF,TGTGCCAGCAGTGAAGCAAGTTGGGGCGTGAACACTGAAGCTTTCTTT
TRBV10-1,-,-,TRBJ2-7,CASSTPATREQYF,TGCGCCAGCAGTACCCCCGCGACGAGGGAGCAGTACTTC
TRBV6-7,few,TRBD2,TRBJ2-7,CASSYPLAGALLEQYF,TGTGCCAGCAGTTACCCTCTAGCGGGGGCCCTTTTAGAGCAGTACTTC
TRBV29-1,-,-,TRBJ1-1,CSVEDRVGGTEAFF,TGCAGCGTTGAAGACAGGGTGGGTGGAACTGAAGCTTTCTTT
TRBV5-4,few,-,TRBJ2-1,CASSFGLNNEQFF,TGTGCCAGCAGCTTCGGACTAAACAATGAGCAGTTCTTC
TRBV7-9,-,-,TRBJ2-7,CASSSLTQVSEQYF,TGTGCCAGCAGCTCATTAACACAGGTTTCCGAGCAGTACTTC
TRBV6-6,few,-,TRBJ2-5,CASSYSTLVETQYF,TGTGCCAGCAGTTACTCGACTCTCGTTGAGACCCAGTACTTC
TRBV5-8,few,TRBD1,TRBJ1-6,CASGGQGALFISPLHF,TGTGCCAGCGGGGGACAGGGGGCCCTGTTTATATCACCCCTCCACTTT
TRBV11-3,-,TRBD2,TRBJ2-2,CASSPRTSGPTGELFF,TGTGCCAGCAGCCCCCGGACTAGCGGGCCCACCGGGGAGCTGTTTTTT
TRBV7-9,few,TRBD2,TRBJ2-1,CASSLTSGLHNEQFF,TGTGCCAGCAGCCTGACTAGCGGACTCCACAATGAGCAGTTCTTC
TRBV5-8,few,TRBD1,TRBJ2-5,CASSVTGGEGETQYF,TGTGCCAGCAGCGTGACAGGGGGTGAGGGGGAGACCCAGTACTTC
TRBV7-2,-,-,TRBJ2-7,CASSAGTVLSSYEQYF,TGTGCCAGCAGCGCAGGGACTGTTCTGAGCTCCTACGAGCAGTACTTC
TRBV2,few,TRBD2,TRBJ2-1,CASRSGTSSYNEQFF,TGTGCCAGCAGATCAGGGACTAGCAGTTACAATGAGCAGTTCTTC
TRBV2,-,TRBD2,TRBJ2-5,CASTPLAGQETQYF,TGTGCCAGCACCCCACTAGCGGGCCAAGAGACCCAGTACTTC
TRBV7-9,few,-,TRBJ2-5,CASSLRRSVGQETQYF,TGTGCCAGCAGCCTGCGGAGGTCGGTGGGTCAAGAGACCCAGTACTTC
TRBV18,few,TRBD2,TRBJ2-3,CASSPGLDNTQYF,TGTGCCAGCTCGCCGGGACTAGATAATACGCAGTATTTT
TRBV27,-,TRBD2,TRBJ2-7,CASSPGLAGAKYF,TGTGCCAGCAGTCCGGGACTAGCGGGAGCGAAGTACTTC
TRBV15,few,-,TRBJ2-1,CATSRELSSYNEQFF,TGTGCCACCAGCAGAGAGTTGAGCTCCTACAATGAGCAGTTCTTC
TRBV27,-,-,TRBJ2-5,CASGSGAQETQYF,TGTGCCAGCGGGTCTGGGGCACAAGAGACCCAGTACTTC
TRBV29-1,-,-,TRBJ2-7,CSVEQGYEQYF,TGCAGCGTGGAACAGGGTTACGAGCAGTACTTC
TRBV7-9,-,-,TRBJ2-3,CASSLGGGLDTQYF,TGTGCCAGCAGCTTAGGAGGCGGGTTGGATACGCAGTATTTT
TRBV6-5,-,-,TRBJ1-6,CASSYSRVWSPLHF,TGTGCCAGCAGTTACTCGCGGGTGTGGTCACCCCTCCACTTT
TRBV9,-,TRBD2,TRBJ2-1,CASSAGLAGREQFF,TGTGCCAGCAGCGCCGGACTAGCGGGTCGTGAGCAGTTCTTC
TRBV6-1,-,TRBD2,TRBJ2-1,CASSSLAGLYNEQFF,TGTGCCAGCAGTTCGCTAGCGGGACTATACAATGAGCAGTTCTTC
TRBV2,-,TRBD1,TRBJ2-7,CASSVGTGVSEQYF,TGTGCCAGCAGTGTAGGGACAGGGGTAAGCGAGCAGTACTTC
TRBV7-6,few,TRBD2,TRBJ2-1,CASSPGLAGVNEQFF,TGTGCCAGCAGCCCGGGACTAGCGGGAGTAAATGAGCAGTTCTTC
TRBV23-1,few,TRBD1,TRBJ2-7,CASSQSRDRAYEQYF,TGCGCCAGCAGTCAATCTAGGGACAGAGCTTACGAGCAGTACTTC
TRBV7-2,few,TRBD2,TRBJ2-5,CASSLGLAGVETQYF,TGTGCCAGCAGCTTAGGACTAGCGGGAGTAGAGACCCAGTACTTC
TRBV19,few,TRBD2,TRBJ2-3,CASTPSGRWTDTQYF,TGTGCCAGTACGCCTAGCGGGAGATGGACAGATACGCAGTATTTT
TRBV9,-,-,TRBJ2-5,CASSVAVLETQYF,TGTGCCAGCAGCGTAGCCGTCCTTGAGACCCAGTACTTC
TRBV4-3,few,-,TRBJ2-4,CASSQESTGFRNIQYF,TGCGCCAGCAGCCAAGAGTCTACAGGGTTCAGGAACATTCAGTACTTC
TRBV6-5,few,-,TRBJ2-7,CASSYGTVSEQYF,TGTGCCAGCAGTTATGGCACAGTATCCGAGCAGTACTTC
TRBV11-3,few,-,TRBJ2-5,CASSFRPSGASAQETQYF,TGTGCCAGCAGCTTCCGCCCCTCTGGCGCTAGTGCCCAAGAGACCCAGTACTTC
TRBV7-2,-,TRBD1,TRBJ1-6,CASSSTGDPSSPLHF,TGTGCCAGCAGCTCTACAGGGGATCCCAGTTCACCCCTCCACTTT
TRBV10-1,-,-,TRBJ2-3,CASSESGTQYF,TGCGCCAGCAGTGAGTCCGGTACGCAGTATTTT
TRBV5-4,-,TRBD2,TRBJ2-2,CASSSPGGFTGELFF,TGTGCCAGCAGCTCCCCGGGAGGGTTTACCGGGGAGCTGTTTTTT
TRBV10-2,-,TRBD2,TRBJ2-7,CASSRDYQRSSYEQYF,TGCGCCAGCAGTAGGGACTATCAGAGGAGCTCCTACGAGCAGTACTTC
TRBV28,-,-,TRBJ2-1,CASKEKSSYNEQFF,TGTGCCAGCAAAGAGAAAAGCTCCTACAATGAGCAGTTCTTC
TRBV6-5,-,TRBD2,TRBJ2-7,CACSGLSSDYEQYF,TGTGCCTGCTCGGGACTATCGTCGGACTACGAGCAGTACTTC
TRBV18,few,TRBD2,TRBJ2-1,CASSPLGQGLAGARLEQFF,TGTGCCAGCTCACCACTTGGACAGGGACTAGCGGGAGCACGGCTTGAGCAGTTCTTC
TRBV7-2,-,TRBD1,TRBJ2-7,CASSSRQGANEQYF,TGTGCCAGCAGCTCGAGACAGGGGGCAAACGAGCAGTACTTC
TRBV10-3,few,-,TRBJ2-4,CAISGSWGGGNIQYF,TGTGCCATCAGTGGGAGTTGGGGAGGGGGAAACATTCAGTACTTC
TRBV9,-,TRBD2,TRBJ2-3,CASSVTSGRASGTQYF,TGTGCCAGCAGCGTAACTAGCGGGAGGGCCAGCGGTACGCAGTATTTT
TRBV9,-,-,TRBJ2-7,CASSPDSKTYEQYF,TGTGCCAGCAGCCCGGACAGCAAAACCTACGAGCAGTACTTC
TRBV5-6,-,-,TRBJ2-7,CASSLVTGSGEQYF,TGTGCCAGCAGCTTGGTTACAGGGTCAGGCGAGCAGTACTTC
TRBV28,few,-,TRBJ1-5,CASRLAGSGNQPQHF,TGTGCCAGCAGGTTAGCGGGGAGCGGCAATCAGCCCCAGCATTTT
TRBV5-1,-,-,TRBJ2-1,CASREFENNEQFF,TGCGCCAGCCGGGAGTTCGAGAACAATGAGCAGTTCTTC
TRBV9,few,TRBD1,TRBJ1-1,CASTAPGQDLTEAFF,TGTGCCAGCACCGCTCCGGGACAGGATCTAACTGAAGCTTTCTTT
TRBV7-9,few,-,TRBJ2-7,CAGHAGSSYEQYF,TGTGCCGGTCATGCGGGTTCCTCCTACGAGCAGTACTTC